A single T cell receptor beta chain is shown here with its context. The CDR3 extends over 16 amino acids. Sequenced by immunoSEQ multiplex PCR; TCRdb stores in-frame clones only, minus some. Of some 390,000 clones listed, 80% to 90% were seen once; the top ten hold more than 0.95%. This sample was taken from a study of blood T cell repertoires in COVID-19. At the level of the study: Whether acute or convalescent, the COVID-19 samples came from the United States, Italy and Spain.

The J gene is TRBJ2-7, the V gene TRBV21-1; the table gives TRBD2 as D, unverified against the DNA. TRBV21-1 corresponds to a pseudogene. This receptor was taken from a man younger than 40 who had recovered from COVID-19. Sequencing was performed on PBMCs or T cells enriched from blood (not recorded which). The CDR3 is CASSSRKEGVFREQYF. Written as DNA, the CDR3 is TGTGCCAGCAGCTCAAGGAAAGAGGGTGTGTTCCGCGAGCAGTACTTC.